This T cell receptor beta chain was captured in a study of vaccination and CD4 T cells after COVID-19. The Oncomine TCR Beta short-read assay generated sequence data from the DNA of cultured CD4+ T cells. TCRdb passed the PCR reads through MiXCR, listing each CDR3 protein once. The sample has tens of thousands of distinct CDR3 sequences; about 52% are singletons. CDR3 length: 12 amino acids. The germline CDR1 and CDR2 sequences are MDHEN and SYDVKM. V shed 6 bases and J shed 4 bases, with 9 bases lying between them. Remarks on this clonotype: The antigen remains unidentified.

Treatment meaning: approximately nine-day PBMC culture with coronavirus spike peptide pools or control peptides (ViraFEST assay). The sequencing input was CD4+ T cells from blood, cultured in vitro. This receptor was obtained from a human donor who had recovered from COVID-19. The chain recombines TRBV28 with TRBJ1-2; D is ambiguous. In nucleotides, the CDR3 is TGTGCCAGCAGAAACGCGAGCTATGGCTACACCTTC. This sequence encodes CASRNASYGYTF.